This T cell receptor beta chain originates from a study of shared clonotypes between healthy human individuals. Study conclusions and caveats: Apart from blood, nothing was sampled; tissue repertoires likely differ.

The germline gives CDR1 MGHRA, CDR2 YSYEKL. With V trimmed by 1 base and J by 3 bases, 3 bases remained unmatched. The CDR3 loop spans 15 amino acids. Unsorted PBMC DNA was run through sequencing on ten immunoSEQ deep assay plates. Sequencing used immunoSEQ multiplex PCR; TCRdb keeps in-frame clones, though not all of them. This table has about 490,000 clones, over 70% appearing once. Note on this clone: Its antigen is not known.

The TCR originated in a woman in her 40s in good health. Some clones in this sample may be carry-over from other donors' samples. Source material: PBMCs. This chain joins TRBV4-1 and TRBJ2-7, with 10 bases identical to TRBD2. CDR3 DNA sequence: TGCGCCAGCAGCCAAGCGGCTAGCGGGAGCTACGAGCAGTACTTC. This translates into CASSQAASGSYEQYF.